Shown below are 29 T cell receptor beta chains from a single sample sequenced in a study of CXCR3-negative and CXCR3-positive naive CD8 T cells (dated by TCRdb to about 2019). Sequencer: NextSeq 550. The Human TCR Profiling Kit (MiLaboratory) was used to make UMI-labeled 5' RACE TRB cDNA libraries. TCRdb reprocessed the reads and lists each CDR3 protein sequence as a single entry, with no DNA. The sample's table covers some 8,000 distinct CDR3 sequences. The ten biggest clones cover less than 2% of the sample. The sample consisted of naive CXCR3- CD8+ T cells from blood. What this sample's cell subset or site label stands for: CD45RO-CCR7+CD27+CD95- naive CD8+ T cells lacking CXCR3 (TNR3-). All receptors derive from a human donor in good health. Some clones in this sample may be carry-over from other donors' samples.

CDR3 amino acids: CASSPQGVPNNEQFF. This chain joins TRBV7-9 and TRBJ2-1. CDR3 length equals 15 residues. Germline assignment: CDR1 SEHNR and CDR2 FQNEAQ (reference sequence).

The chain uses TRBV11-2 and TRBJ2-7; as DNA is missing, the TRBD1 call by TCRdb cannot be tested. The CDR3 has 15 amino acids. Germline values: CDR1 SGHAT, CDR2 FQNNGV. CDR3: CASSLTGTGILEQYF.

This clonotype is called medium-sized (0.01 to 0.1%) based on its frequency. The chain joins TRBV29-1 to TRBJ2-7. This CDR3 is built from 14 residues. Germline CDR1 is SQVTM and CDR2 is ANQGSEA. The chain's CDR3 is CSVFTPNNIGEQYF.

The CDR3 reads CASRMMNTEAFF. The rearrangement links TRBV6-1 to TRBJ1-1. Germline lookup yields CDR1 MNHNS and CDR2 SASEGT. The CDR3 length is 12 residues.

J is TRBJ1-1 and V is TRBV20-1; TCRdb reports TRBD1, a call that lacks DNA to check it against. Germline V gene data show CDR1 as DFQATT and CDR2 as SNEGSKA (reference sequence). The length of the CDR3 is 13 residues. This chain's CDR3 is CSASGVAGTEAFF.

The chain is built from TRBV29-1 and TRBJ2-2; TCRdb selects TRBD1, and the lack of DNA leaves this call unchecked. Germline values: CDR1 SQVTM, CDR2 ANQGSEA. The CDR3 sequence is 11 residues long. This chain's CDR3 is CSVGGLGELFF.

This chain's CDR3 is CASSQYSGSSGEQFF. The rearrangement uses TRBV14 and TRBJ2-1; TCRdb returns TRBD2, unconfirmable since there is no DNA. Germline V CDR1 and CDR2: SGHDN, FVKESK. CDR3 size: 15 residues.

The CDR3 here is CSVEGGQGNEQFF. The chain has TRBV29-1 and TRBJ2-1; the TRBD1 assignment by TCRdb is unverifiable without DNA. CDR3 size: 13 residues. Germline CDR1 SQVTM, CDR2 ANQGSEA.

The J gene is TRBJ2-4, the V gene TRBV29-1; the D call from TCRdb, TRBD1, cannot be confirmed without DNA. Germline V gene data show CDR1 as SQVTM and CDR2 as ANQGSEA. CDR3 length: 16 residues. The chain's CDR3 is CSVERVGDTNQNIQYF. The full variable domain, with the rest looked up from reference TRBV29-1 and TRBJ2-4, is SAVISQKPSRDICQRGTSLTIQCQVDSQVTMMFWYRQQPGQSLTLIATANQGSEATYESGFVIDKFPISRPNLTFSTLTVSNMSPEDSSIYLCSVERVGDTNQNIQYFGAGTRLSVL.

In terms of frequency, this clonotype is medium-sized. The V and J genes are TRBV9 and TRBJ2-1; checking the TCRdb D call of TRBD1 is not possible without DNA. Germline values: CDR1 SGDLS, CDR2 YYNGEE. This CDR3 region has 14 residues. The CDR3: CASSAGTGPNEQFF.

CDR3 in amino acids: CSARDWDSSDYGYTF. The chain couples TRBV20-1 to TRBJ1-2; TCRdb proposes TRBD1, but this gene call is untestable without DNA. This CDR3 has 15 residues. Germline CDR1 is DFQATT and CDR2 is SNEGSKA (reference sequence).

In terms of frequency, this clonotype is medium-sized. The chain recombines TRBV20-1 with TRBJ2-1. The CDR3 contains 15 residues. Germline-derived CDR1 and CDR2 are DFQATT and SNEGSKA (reference sequence). The CDR3 protein is CSALEGKGAYNEQFF.

This clonotype is called medium-sized based on its frequency. The J gene is TRBJ2-7, the V gene TRBV25-1; lacking DNA, the TRBD1 call made by TCRdb goes unchecked. This CDR3 has 14 amino acids. Germline V gene data show CDR1 as MGHDK and CDR2 as SYGVNS. CDR3 amino acids: CASSNRDRGYEQYF.

The J gene is TRBJ2-7, the V gene TRBV4-2; TCRdb's assignment of TRBD2 cannot be checked, as there is no DNA. CDR1 is LGHNA, CDR2 YNFKEQ, per germline. The CDR3 runs to 17 residues. The CDR3 sequence: CASSQDPTSGIEYEQYF.

This clonotype counts as medium-sized by frequency. The gene calls are TRBV21-1 and TRBJ2-7; the TCRdb call, TRBD1, lacks DNA for checking. TRBV21-1 is a pseudogene. CDR3 length: 15 amino acids. CDR3: CASSRPPGQGPEQYF.

The chain has TRBV9 and TRBJ2-1. CDR3 length: 14 residues. CDR1 and CDR2 (germline): SGDLS, YYNGEE. The CDR3 sequence: CASSVLPGNNEQFF.

The V and J genes are TRBV14 and TRBJ2-7; as DNA is missing, the TRBD2 call by TCRdb cannot be tested. The CDR3 sequence is 16 residues long. The germline gives CDR1 SGHDN, CDR2 FVKESK. CDR3 in amino acids: CASSQGPSGAGYEQYF.

By frequency, this clonotype is medium-sized (0.01 to 0.1%). CDR3 residues: CASTAGGRLYEQYF. The chain carries TRBV6-2 or TRBV6-3 and TRBJ2-7; TCRdb proposes TRBD2, but this gene call is untestable without DNA. Germline CDR1 is MNHEY and CDR2 is SVGEGT. This CDR3 is 14 amino acids long.

This rearrangement joins TRBV28 to TRBJ2-3; the D call of TRBD2 rests on TCRdb alone, since no DNA is present to check it. Germline V gene sequence: CDR1 MDHEN, CDR2 SYDVKM. The CDR3 runs to 17 residues. CDR3 residues: CASRRDMRGSSTDTQYF. Using reference TRBV28 and TRBJ2-3 for the parts outside the CDR3, the full variable domain is DVKVTQSSRYLVKRTGEKVFLECVQDMDHENMFWYRQDPGLGLRLIYFSYDVKMKEKGDIPEGYSVSREKKERFSLILESASTNQTSMYLCASRRDMRGSSTDTQYFGPGTRLTVL.

The V and J genes are TRBV29-1 and TRBJ1-2; TCRdb names TRBD1, which stays unverified in the absence of DNA. Germline loops: CDR1 SQVTM, CDR2 ANQGSEA. The CDR3 has 15 residues. The CDR3 spells CSVVFPGQGAPRYTF.

This clonotype is labeled medium-sized based on frequency. The chain couples TRBV3-1 to TRBJ2-1. This CDR3 spans 16 amino acids. Per the germline V gene, CDR1 is LGHDT and CDR2 is YNNKEL (reference sequence). The CDR3 reads CASSQGPPPSYNEQFF.

V gene TRBV7-9 combines with J gene TRBJ1-1; with no DNA, the TCRdb D assignment of TRBD1 cannot be verified. The CDR3 length is 16 residues. Germline CDR1 SEHNR, CDR2 FQNEAQ (reference sequence). The CDR3 loop reads CASSSGTGSFHTEAFF. Drawing the rest from reference TRBV7-9 and TRBJ1-1, the complete variable domain is DTGVSQNPRHKITKRGQNVTFRCDPISEHNRLYWYRQTLGQGPEFLTYFQNEAQLEKSRLLSDRFSAERPKGSFSTLEIQRTEQGDSAMYLCASSSGTGSFHTEAFFGQGTRLTVV.

This clonotype shows up as medium-sized by frequency. The chain employs TRBV7-9 and TRBJ2-1. The CDR3 sequence is 11 residues long. From germline, CDR1 is SEHNR and CDR2 FQNEAQ (reference sequence). The CDR3 loop is CASSLAAEQFF. The whole variable domain, filled in from reference TRBV7-9 and TRBJ2-1, reads DTGVSQNPRHKITKRGQNVTFRCDPISEHNRLYWYRQTLGQGPEFLTYFQNEAQLEKSRLLSDRFSAERPKGSFSTLEIQRTEQGDSAMYLCASSLAAEQFFGPGTRLTVL.

By frequency, this clonotype registers medium-sized. The chain couples TRBV29-1 to TRBJ2-1. Per germline, CDR1 SQVTM and CDR2 ANQGSEA. The CDR3 loop spans 11 amino acids. CDR3 amino acids: CSVGVGNEQFF.

The genes are TRBV5-1 and TRBJ2-1. Germline CDR1 SGHRS, CDR2 YFSETQ. The CDR3 consists of 15 residues. The CDR3 spells CASSLDSGAYNEQFF.

V and J are TRBV5-8 and TRBJ1-6; TCRdb lists TRBD1, though no DNA is available to test this call. Per the germline V gene, CDR1 is SGHTS and CDR2 is YDEGEE. CDR3 size: 15 residues. The chain's CDR3 is CASSLAGQLNSPLHF.

The chain uses TRBV28 and TRBJ1-1; TCRdb's D gene call, TRBD1, goes unchecked for lack of DNA. CDR1 and CDR2 (germline): MDHEN, SYDVKM. The CDR3 length is 14 residues. The CDR3 protein is CASSSARENTEAFF.

The V call is TRBV6-2 or TRBV6-3, the J call TRBJ2-1; absent DNA, TCRdb's TRBD2 call cannot be checked. Germline values: CDR1 MNHEY, CDR2 SVGEGT. This CDR3 has 15 residues. Here the CDR3 reads CASSSGTSVYNEQFF.

Its frequency marks this clonotype as medium-sized. J is TRBJ2-7 and V is TRBV29-1; no DNA is available, so the TRBD1 call from TCRdb remains unchecked. The CDR3 sequence is 11 residues long. Germline V CDR1 and CDR2: SQVTM, ANQGSEA. The CDR3 protein is CSVHTGYEQYF.